These 14 T cell receptor beta chains were all obtained from the same sample, sequenced in a study of blood T cells in healthy people across ages. Combining a sample-barcoded 5' primer with a J-beta primer mix, a second PCR ran for roughly 7 to 12 cycles. TCRdb reprocessed the 5' RACE reads with MiXCR, giving one entry per CDR3 protein. The sample shows about 1 million distinct CDR3 sequences, approximately 26% of them seen only once. The data were also submitted as part of a second study, on T cells of mothers and their children.

Specimen: blood. These receptors came from a girl aged 2 to 10 in good health.

This clonotype was recorded a few times. V gene TRBV21-1 combines with J gene TRBJ1-2. TRBV21-1 is given as a pseudogene. CDR3 length: 14 amino acids. CDR3 in DNA: TGTGCCAGCAGGCGGGGAGATTCTAACTATGGCTACACCTTC. This codes for CASRRGDSNYGYTF.

This clonotype showed up just a few times. The chain has TRBV20-1 and TRBJ2-7; D remains unclear. The CDR3 consists of 13 residues. Looked up from germline, CDR1 is DFQATT and CDR2 is SNEGSKA (reference sequence). V lost 2 bases to trimming and J lost 0 bases, with 8 bases between them. CDR3 sequence reads: CSARQSISYEQYF. CDR3 nucleotide sequence: TGCAGTGCTAGACAGAGTATCTCCTACGAGCAGTACTTC.

This chain connects TRBV7-3 to TRBJ2-2; 7 positions match TRBD2. After removal of 10 bases from V and 0 bases from J, the junction contained 26 bases not matched to a gene. Germline V gene data show CDR1 as SGHTA and CDR2 as FQGTGA. The CDR3 runs to 21 residues. CDR3 nucleotide sequence: TGTGCCACCCACCCGGGGGGACCACACGGACGACAAAATCCGAACACCGGGGAGCTGTTTTTT. Its translation is CATHPGGPHGRQNPNTGELFF.

The CDR3 DNA sequence: TGTGCCAGCAGCAAGGACCCGGGTTACACCTACGAGCAGTACTTC. Protein: CASSKDPGYTYEQYF. V and J are TRBV28 and TRBJ2-7; D unclear. The CDR3 contains 15 residues. V was trimmed by 6 bases and J by 2 bases, leaving 17 bases between them. CDR1 and CDR2 from the germline V gene are MDHEN and SYDVKM.

This clonotype was detected only a few times. V usage is TRBV4-1 and J usage is TRBJ1-5; D is ambiguous. The CDR3 loop spans 15 amino acids. CDR1 is MGHRA, CDR2 YSYEKL, per germline. V lost 2 bases to trimming and J lost 7 bases, with 15 bases between them. The CDR3, as DNA: TGCGCCAGCAGCCAAATTGTCTTAGGTGGCCAGCCCCAGCATTTT. Translation: CASSQIVLGGQPQHF.

This chain uses TRBV7-2 with TRBJ1-1; unclear D gene. V was shortened by 1 base and J by 4 bases, with 13 bases between the two germline ends. Germline V lookup: CDR1 SGHTA, CDR2 FQGNSA. The CDR3 has 15 residues. The CDR3: CASSLVRGAGTEAFF. CDR3 DNA sequence: TGTGCCAGCAGCTTAGTCCGGGGTGCGGGCACTGAAGCTTTCTTT. The full variable domain, its missing parts supplied by reference TRBV7-2 and TRBJ1-1, is GAGVSQSPSNKVTEKGKDVELRCDPISGHTALYWYRQSLGQGLEFLIYFQGNSAPDKSGLPSDRFSAERTGGSVSTLTIQRTQQEDSAVYLCASSLVRGAGTEAFFGQGTRLTVV.

This clonotype has more than one count but fewer than ten. The chain couples TRBV5-1 to TRBJ2-7; TRBD1 might be the D (6 bases). The CDR3 is 16 amino acids. V was pared by 1 base and J by 2 bases, with 16 bases between. The germline gives CDR1 SGHRS, CDR2 YFSETQ. Here the CDR3 reads CASSLTGTTKTYEQYF. The CDR3, as DNA: TGCGCCAGCAGCTTGACCGGGACAACTAAAACCTACGAGCAGTACTTC.

This clonotype was counted only a few times. This rearrangement joins TRBV5-6 to TRBJ2-7, with 7 nucleotides matching TRBD1. The J call may be in error: the DNA end matches TRBJ2-5 better. CDR1 SGHDT and CDR2 YYEEEE come from the germline V gene. CDR3 length: 14 amino acids. The CDR3 sequence is CASSSTGIFETQYF. The DNA for the CDR3 is TGTGCCAGCAGCTCGACAGGGATATTTGAGACCCAGTACTTC.

This clonotype was seen more than once but under ten times. This chain links TRBV29-1 with TRBJ2-5; D is unclear. Trimming removed 2 bases at V and 2 bases at J, with 3 bases between. The CDR3 covers 11 residues. The germline V gene has CDR1 SQVTM and CDR2 ANQGSEA. Written as DNA, the CDR3 is TGCAGCGTTGAACAGCAAGAGACCCAGTACTTC. Residues: CSVEQQETQYF.

This clonotype was seen more than once but under ten times. The chain has TRBV7-2 and TRBJ1-2; D is perhaps TRBD1 (5 bases). In germline, CDR1 is SGHTA, CDR2 FQGNSA. V lost 1 base and J 8 bases, leaving 11 bases between the germline ends. This CDR3 region has 13 residues. Here the CDR3 DNA reads TGTGCCAGCAGCTTAGAGGCAGGGCGGGGCTACACCTTC. Encoded protein: CASSLEAGRGYTF.

This clonotype showed up just a few times. The CDR3 DNA reads as TGCAGCGCCTCTAGCGGGAACCAAGAGACCCAGTACTTC. Amino acids: CSASSGNQETQYF. The chain is built from TRBV29-1 and TRBJ2-5; 9 bases match TRBD2. The CDR3 sequence is 13 residues long. The V segment lost 7 bases and the J segment 0 bases; nucleotides outside the gene matches: 3. CDR1 SQVTM and CDR2 ANQGSEA come from the germline V gene.

The rearrangement joins TRBV5-1 to TRBJ2-7; possibly TRBD2 for D (6 bases). The CDR3 covers 13 residues. V lost 3 bases to trimming and J lost 5 bases, with 12 bases between them. Germline V gene data show CDR1 as SGHRS and CDR2 as YFSETQ. The CDR3 region is CASSWVGEDEQYF. The CDR3 DNA reads TGCGCCAGCAGCTGGGTAGGGGAGGACGAGCAGTACTTC.

This clonotype was counted a few times. This rearrangement joins TRBV7-9 to TRBJ2-5, with 7 bases aligning to TRBD1. The CDR3 totals 14 residues. J lost 2 bases, V lost 8 bases, and 8 bases had no gene match. Germline values: CDR1 SEHNR, CDR2 FQNEAQ (reference sequence). CDR3 sequence: CASDPSRGQETQYF. The CDR3 DNA reads as TGTGCCAGCGATCCATCCAGGGGGCAAGAGACCCAGTACTTC.

The V call is TRBV30, the J call TRBJ1-5; D is uncertain. The CDR3 sequence is 13 residues long. CDR1 is GTSNPN, CDR2 SVGIG, per germline (reference sequence). The germline V and J ends were trimmed by 3 bases and 0 bases, with 6 bases remaining between them. CDR3 residues: CAWRIGSNQPQHF. CDR3 in DNA: TGTGCCTGGAGGATAGGTAGCAATCAGCCCCAGCATTTT.